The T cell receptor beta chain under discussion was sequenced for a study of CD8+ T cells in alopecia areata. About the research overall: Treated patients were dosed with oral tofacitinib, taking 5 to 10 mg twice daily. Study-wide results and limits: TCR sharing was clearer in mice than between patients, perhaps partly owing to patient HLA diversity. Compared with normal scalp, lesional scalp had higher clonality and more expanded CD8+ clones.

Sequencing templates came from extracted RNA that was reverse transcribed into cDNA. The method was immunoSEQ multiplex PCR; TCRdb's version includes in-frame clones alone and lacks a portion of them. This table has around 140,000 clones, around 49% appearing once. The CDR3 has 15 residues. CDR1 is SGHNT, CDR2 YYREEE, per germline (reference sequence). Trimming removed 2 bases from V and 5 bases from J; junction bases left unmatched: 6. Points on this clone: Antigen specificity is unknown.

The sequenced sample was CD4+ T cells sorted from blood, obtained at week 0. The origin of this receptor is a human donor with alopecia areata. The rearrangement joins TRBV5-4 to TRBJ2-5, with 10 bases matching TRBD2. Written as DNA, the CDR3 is TGTGCCAGCAGCTTTATTAGCGGGAGGCGGGAGACCCAGTACTTC. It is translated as CASSFISGRRETQYF.